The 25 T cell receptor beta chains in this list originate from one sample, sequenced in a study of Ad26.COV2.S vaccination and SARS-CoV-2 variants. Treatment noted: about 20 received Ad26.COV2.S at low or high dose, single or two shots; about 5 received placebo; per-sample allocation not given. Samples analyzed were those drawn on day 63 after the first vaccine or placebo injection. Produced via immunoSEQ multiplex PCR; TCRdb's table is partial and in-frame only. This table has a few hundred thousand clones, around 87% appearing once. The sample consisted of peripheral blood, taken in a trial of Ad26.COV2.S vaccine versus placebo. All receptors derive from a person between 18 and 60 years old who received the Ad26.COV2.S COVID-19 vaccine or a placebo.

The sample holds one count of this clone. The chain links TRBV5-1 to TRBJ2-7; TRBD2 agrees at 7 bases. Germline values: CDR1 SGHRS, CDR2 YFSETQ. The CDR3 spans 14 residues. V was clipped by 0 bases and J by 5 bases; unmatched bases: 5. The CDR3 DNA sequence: TGCGCCAGCAGCTTGGTCGGAGCGGGAAACGAGCAGTACTTC. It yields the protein CASSLVGAGNEQYF.

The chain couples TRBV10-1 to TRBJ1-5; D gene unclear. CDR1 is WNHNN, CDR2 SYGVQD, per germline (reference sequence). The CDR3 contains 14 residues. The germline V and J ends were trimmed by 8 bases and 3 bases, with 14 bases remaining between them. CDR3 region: CASGGSSYNQPQHF. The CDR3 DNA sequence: TGCGCCAGCGGTGGAAGCAGCTACAATCAGCCCCAGCATTTT.

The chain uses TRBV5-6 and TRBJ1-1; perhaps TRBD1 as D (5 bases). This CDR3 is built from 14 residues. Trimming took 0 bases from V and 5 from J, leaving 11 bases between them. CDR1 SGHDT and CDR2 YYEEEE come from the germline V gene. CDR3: CASSLVGGGTEAFF. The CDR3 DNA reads TGTGCCAGCAGCTTGGTGGGGGGAGGGACTGAAGCTTTCTTT.

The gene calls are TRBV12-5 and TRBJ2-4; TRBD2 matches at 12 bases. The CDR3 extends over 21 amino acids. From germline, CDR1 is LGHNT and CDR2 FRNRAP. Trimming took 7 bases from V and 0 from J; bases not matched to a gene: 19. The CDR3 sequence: CASVLAGGTPPIPLAKNIQYF. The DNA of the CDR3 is TGTGCTAGTGTCCTAGCGGGGGGGACCCCTCCGATCCCCCTAGCCAAAAACATTCAGTACTTC. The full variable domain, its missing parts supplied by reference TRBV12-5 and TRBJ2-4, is DARVTQTPRHKVTEMGQEVTMRCQPILGHNTVFWYRQTMMQGLELLAYFRNRAPLDDSGMPKDRFSAEMPDATLATLKIQPSEPRDSAVYFCASVLAGGTPPIPLAKNIQYFGAGTRLSVL.

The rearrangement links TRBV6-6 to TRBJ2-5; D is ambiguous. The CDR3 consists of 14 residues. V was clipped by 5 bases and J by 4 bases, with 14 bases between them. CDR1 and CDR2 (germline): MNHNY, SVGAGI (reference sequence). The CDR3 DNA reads TGTGCCAGCAGTACCGGACCCCACGGAGAGACCCAGTACTTC. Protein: CASSTGPHGETQYF.

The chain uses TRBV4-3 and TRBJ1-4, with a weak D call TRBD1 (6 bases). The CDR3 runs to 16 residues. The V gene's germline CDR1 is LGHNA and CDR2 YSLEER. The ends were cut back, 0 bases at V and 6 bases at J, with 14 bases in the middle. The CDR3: CASSQDPGAGDEKLFF. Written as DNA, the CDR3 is TGCGCCAGCAGCCAAGATCCGGGGGCAGGAGATGAAAAACTGTTTTTT.

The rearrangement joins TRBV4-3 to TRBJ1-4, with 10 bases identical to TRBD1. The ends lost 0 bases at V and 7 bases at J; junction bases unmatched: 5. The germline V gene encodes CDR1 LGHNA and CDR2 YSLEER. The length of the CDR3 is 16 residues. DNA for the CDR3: TGCGCCAGCAGCCAAGATCCTAGGACAGGGGGTGAAAAACTGTTTTTT. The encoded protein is CASSQDPRTGGEKLFF.

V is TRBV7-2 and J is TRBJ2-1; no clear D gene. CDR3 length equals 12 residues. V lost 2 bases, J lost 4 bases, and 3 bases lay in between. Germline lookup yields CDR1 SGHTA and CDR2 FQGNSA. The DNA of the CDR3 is TGTGCCAGCAGCTTACGATACAATGAGCAGTTCTTC. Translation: CASSLRYNEQFF.

CDR3 protein: CASSYTSGGGNEQFF. CDR3 sequence (DNA): TGTGCCAGCAGCTACACTAGCGGGGGGGGCAATGAGCAGTTCTTC. V is TRBV6-5 and J is TRBJ2-1, with 13 nucleotides matching TRBD2. The CDR3 length is 15 residues. Germline V gives CDR1 MNHEY, CDR2 SVGAGI. Unmatched junction bases numbered 5, after V lost 6 bases and J lost 6 bases.

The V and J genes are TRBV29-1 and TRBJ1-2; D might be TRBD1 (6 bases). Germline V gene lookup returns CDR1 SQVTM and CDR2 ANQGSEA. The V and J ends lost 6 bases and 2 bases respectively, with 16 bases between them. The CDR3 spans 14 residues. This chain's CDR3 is CSVIGRGRNYGYTF. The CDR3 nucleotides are TGCAGCGTGATTGGACGGGGGCGAAACTATGGCTACACCTTC.

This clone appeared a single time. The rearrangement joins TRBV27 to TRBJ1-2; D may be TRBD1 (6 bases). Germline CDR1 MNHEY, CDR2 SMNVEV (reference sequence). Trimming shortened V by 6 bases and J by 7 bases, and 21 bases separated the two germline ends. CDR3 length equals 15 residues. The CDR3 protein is CASSPYLDRIGGYTF. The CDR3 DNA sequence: TGTGCCAGCAGCCCTTACCTAGACAGGATCGGTGGCTACACCTTC.

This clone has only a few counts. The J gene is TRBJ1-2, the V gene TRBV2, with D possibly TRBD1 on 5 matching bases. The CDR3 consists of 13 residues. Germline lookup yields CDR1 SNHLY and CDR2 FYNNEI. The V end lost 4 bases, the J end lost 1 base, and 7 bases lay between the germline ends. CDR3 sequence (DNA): TGTGCCAGCAGTGTAGACAGTAACTATGGCTACACCTTC. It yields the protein CASSVDSNYGYTF.

The CDR3 nucleotides read TGTGCCAGCAGTTTGACCGATCGGGAGACCCAGTACTTC. It codes for CASSLTDRETQYF. J is TRBJ2-5 and V is TRBV12-3 or TRBV12-4; D is unclear. The CDR3 extends over 13 amino acids. The V end was cut by 3 bases, the J end by 5 bases, with 10 bases between.

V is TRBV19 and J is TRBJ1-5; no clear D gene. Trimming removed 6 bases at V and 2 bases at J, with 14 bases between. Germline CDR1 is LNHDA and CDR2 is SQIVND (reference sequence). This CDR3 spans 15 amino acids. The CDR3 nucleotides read TGTGCCAGTAGCCCCGGGTCCCGCGGCAATCAGCCCCAGCATTTT. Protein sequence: CASSPGSRGNQPQHF.

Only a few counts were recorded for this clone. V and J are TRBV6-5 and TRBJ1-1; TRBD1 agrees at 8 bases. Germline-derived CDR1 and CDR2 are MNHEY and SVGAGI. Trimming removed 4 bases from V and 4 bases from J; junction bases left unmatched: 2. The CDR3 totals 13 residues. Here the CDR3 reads CASSLQGATEAFF. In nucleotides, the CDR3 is TGTGCCAGCAGTTTGCAGGGGGCCACTGAAGCTTTCTTT.

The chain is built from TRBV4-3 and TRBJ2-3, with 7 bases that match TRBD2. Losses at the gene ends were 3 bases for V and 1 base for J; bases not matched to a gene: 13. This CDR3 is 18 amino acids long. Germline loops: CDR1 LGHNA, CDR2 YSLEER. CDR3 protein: CASSQRRWEGRGTDTQYF. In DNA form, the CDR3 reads TGCGCCAGCAGCCAGCGAAGGTGGGAGGGGCGGGGCACAGATACGCAGTATTTT.

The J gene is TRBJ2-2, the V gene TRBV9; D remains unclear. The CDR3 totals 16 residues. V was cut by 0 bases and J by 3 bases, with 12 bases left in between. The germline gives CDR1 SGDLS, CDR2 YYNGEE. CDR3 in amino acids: CASSVVPGGYTGELFF. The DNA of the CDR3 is TGTGCCAGCAGCGTAGTACCGGGTGGATACACCGGGGAGCTGTTTTTT.

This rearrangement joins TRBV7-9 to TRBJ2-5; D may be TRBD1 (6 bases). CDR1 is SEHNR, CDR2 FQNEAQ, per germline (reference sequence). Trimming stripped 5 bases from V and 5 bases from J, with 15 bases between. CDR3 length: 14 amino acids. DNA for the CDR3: TGTGCCAGCAGCCTCATGACAGGAGGTGAGACCCAGTACTTC. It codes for CASSLMTGGETQYF.

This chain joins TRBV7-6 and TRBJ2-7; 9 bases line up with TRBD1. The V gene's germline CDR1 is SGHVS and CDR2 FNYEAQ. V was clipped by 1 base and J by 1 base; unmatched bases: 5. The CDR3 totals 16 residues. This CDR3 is CASSLDTGTGSYEQYF. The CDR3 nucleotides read TGTGCCAGCAGCTTAGATACCGGGACAGGGTCCTACGAGCAGTACTTC.

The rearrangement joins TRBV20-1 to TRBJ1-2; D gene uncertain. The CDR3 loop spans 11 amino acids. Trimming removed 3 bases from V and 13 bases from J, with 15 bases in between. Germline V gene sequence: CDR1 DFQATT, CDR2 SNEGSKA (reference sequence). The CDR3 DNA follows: TGCAGTGCTAGCCCGGTCTCTGTAGCCACCTTC. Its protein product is CSASPVSVATF.

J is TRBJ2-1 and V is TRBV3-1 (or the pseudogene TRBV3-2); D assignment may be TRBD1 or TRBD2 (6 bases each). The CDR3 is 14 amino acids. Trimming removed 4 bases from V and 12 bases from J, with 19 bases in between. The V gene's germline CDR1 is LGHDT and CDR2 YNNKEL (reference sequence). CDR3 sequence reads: CASSPYRAPGAQFF. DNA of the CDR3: TGTGCCAGCAGCCCGTACAGGGCCCCGGGGGCGCAGTTCTTC.

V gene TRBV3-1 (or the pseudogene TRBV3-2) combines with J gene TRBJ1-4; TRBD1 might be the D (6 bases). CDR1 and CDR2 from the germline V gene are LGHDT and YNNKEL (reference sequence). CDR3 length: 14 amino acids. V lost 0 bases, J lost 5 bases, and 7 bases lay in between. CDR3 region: CASSQEQGNEKLFF. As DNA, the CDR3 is TGTGCCAGCAGCCAAGAACAGGGCAATGAAAAACTGTTTTTT.

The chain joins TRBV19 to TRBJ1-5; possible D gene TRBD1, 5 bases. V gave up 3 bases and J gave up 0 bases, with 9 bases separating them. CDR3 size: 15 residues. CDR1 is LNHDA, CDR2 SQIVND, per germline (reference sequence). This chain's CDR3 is CASSMGRSSNQPQHF. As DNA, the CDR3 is TGTGCCAGTAGTATGGGACGGAGTAGCAATCAGCCCCAGCATTTT.

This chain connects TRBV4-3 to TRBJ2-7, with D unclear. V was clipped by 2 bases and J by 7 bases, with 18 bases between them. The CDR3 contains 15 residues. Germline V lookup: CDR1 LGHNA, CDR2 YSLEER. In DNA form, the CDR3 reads TGCGCCAGCAGCCAATTGGGAACTGGGCCGCGAGAGCAGTACTTC. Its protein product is CASSQLGTGPREQYF.

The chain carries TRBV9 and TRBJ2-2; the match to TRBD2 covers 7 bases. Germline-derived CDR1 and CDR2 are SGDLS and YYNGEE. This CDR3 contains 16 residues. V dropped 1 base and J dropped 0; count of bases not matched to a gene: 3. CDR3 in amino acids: CASSVRLAANTGELFF. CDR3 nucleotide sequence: TGTGCCAGCAGCGTAAGACTAGCAGCGAACACCGGGGAGCTGTTTTTT.